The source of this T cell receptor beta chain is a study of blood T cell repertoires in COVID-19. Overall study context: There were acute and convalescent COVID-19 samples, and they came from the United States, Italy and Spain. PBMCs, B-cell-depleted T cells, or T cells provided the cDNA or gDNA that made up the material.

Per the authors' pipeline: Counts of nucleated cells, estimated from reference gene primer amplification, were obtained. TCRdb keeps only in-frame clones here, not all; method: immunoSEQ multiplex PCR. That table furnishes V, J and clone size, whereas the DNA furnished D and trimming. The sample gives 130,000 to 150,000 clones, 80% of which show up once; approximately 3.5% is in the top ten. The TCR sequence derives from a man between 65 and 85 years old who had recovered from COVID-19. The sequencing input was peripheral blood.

Here the CDR3 DNA reads TGTGCCAGCAGTGGCTCGGGACAAATTTTATCACGGGGCGAGCAGTACTTC. Encoded protein: CASSGSGQILSRGEQYF. The rearrangement joins TRBV27 to TRBJ2-7; D may be TRBD1 (6 bases). V dropped 5 bases and J dropped 6 bases, with 26 bases sitting between them. CDR1 is MNHEY and CDR2 is SMNVEV in the germline V gene (reference sequence). CDR3 length equals 17 residues.